This TCR beta chain emerged from a study of T cell changes during pregnancy in multiple sclerosis. The CDR3 consists of 16 residues. Germline V gene sequence: CDR1 MNHEY, CDR2 SVGAGI. The V and J ends lost 0 bases and 6 bases, in that order; junction bases with no gene match: 9. Sequencing was performed with immunoSEQ multiplex PCR; in TCRdb, only in-frame clones are kept and a portion is missing. The sample includes about 67,000 clones, approximately 91% of them seen just once. The clonotype originates from a female donor with multiple sclerosis, enrolled in a pregnancy study. The chain employs TRBV6-5 and TRBJ1-2; TRBD1 matches at 8 bases. The material sequenced was peripheral blood, taken in the first trimester of pregnancy. CDR3 DNA: TGTGCCAGCAGTTACTCGGGCCTAGACAGGGGTGATGGCTACACCTTC. It is translated as CASSYSGLDRGDGYTF.